This entry is about one TCR beta chain. Its target is not known. Assay used: immunoSEQ multiplex PCR; TCRdb lists only in-frame clones, some missing. This table has about 82,000 clones, about 80% appearing once. Germline V gives CDR1 SGHAT, CDR2 FQNNGV. The CDR3 runs 16 residues. Deletions cut 4 bases from V and 3 bases from J, with 15 bases between. These data are taken from a study of PD-L1 blockade in urothelial cancer. Study in general: Atezolizumab at 1,200 mg intravenously every 3 weeks was started by patients in the mid-2010s.

General study points: Below-median TCR clonality that was measured in pretreatment blood predicted better survival.

The sequencing here drew on PBMCs, taken around atezolizumab (anti-PD-L1) treatment. The sequence derives from a man aged 65 to 85 with urothelial cancer. The J gene is TRBJ2-2, the V gene TRBV11-2; tentative D call: TRBD1 (6 bases). CDR3 sequence: CASSSGRQDYTGELFF. DNA for the CDR3: TGTGCCAGCAGCTCAGGAAGACAGGACTACACCGGGGAGCTGTTTTTT.